This TCR beta chain was recorded in a study of cytomegalovirus exposure and HLA in healthy donors. At the level of the study: Earlier findings included nearly 120 million unique TCR beta sequences obtained from 150 million to 200 million T cells. Broader study findings: For cytomegalovirus status, the classifier reportedly gave diagnoses with high specificity and sensitivity. Later on, a genetic analysis was performed. It linked a missense variant in DCLRE1C with V- and J-gene trimming of TCR beta.

Per germline, CDR1 SGDLS and CDR2 YYNGEE. V lost 0 bases, J lost 0 bases, and 10 bases lay in between. The length of the CDR3 is 15 residues. This clone was seen a few times. Its specificity is not known. As for the donors, each was a healthy bone marrow donor. PCR used 60 Vbeta primers and 13 Jbeta primers. Clones were sequenced by immunoSEQ multiplex PCR, and TCRdb holds only the in-frame ones, with some missing. This sample yields some 200,000 clones, of which 60% to 80% are seen a single time; 1.5% to 2% belongs to the top ten. Sequencing input: PBMCs. This sequence originates from a man younger than 35 in good health and CMV-seronegative. The gene calls are TRBV9 and TRBJ2-7; D not certain. Written as DNA, the CDR3 is TGTGCCAGCAGCGTAGGTGTGTCGAGCTCCTACGAGCAGTACTTC. It yields the protein CASSVGVSSSYEQYF.